Sequencing of this T cell receptor beta chain was carried out in a study of vaccination and CD4 T cells after COVID-19. Germline CDR1 reads SGHAT; CDR2 reads FQNNGV. The CDR3 is made up of 16 amino acids. V was pared by 5 bases and J by 1 base, with 3 bases of the junction left unmatched. This clonotype has only a few counts. Antigen: not known. Treatment defined: roughly 10-day PBMC culture with coronavirus spike peptide pools or control peptides (ViraFEST assay). These CD4+ T cells came from an unexposed donor, sampled before the COVID-19 pandemic (2011-2018). Once obtained from cultured CD4+ T cells, the DNA was sequenced using the Oncomine TCR Beta short-read assay. Investigators obtained genomic DNA by extraction from cultured CD4+ T cells. TCRdb redid the calling of the PCR reads with MiXCR, one entry per CDR3 protein. The repertoire consists of thousands of distinct CDR3 sequences, with under 30% occurring once and the leading ten covering 20% to 25%.

This clonotype was sampled from a human donor in good health. This chain connects TRBV11-2 to TRBJ2-5; 14 bases align to TRBD2. The sequencing sample was made of CD4+ T cells from blood, cultured in vitro. Here the CDR3 DNA reads TGTGCCAGCAGCACGGGACTAGCGGGAGTCCAAGAGACCCAGTACTTC. Protein product: CASSTGLAGVQETQYF.